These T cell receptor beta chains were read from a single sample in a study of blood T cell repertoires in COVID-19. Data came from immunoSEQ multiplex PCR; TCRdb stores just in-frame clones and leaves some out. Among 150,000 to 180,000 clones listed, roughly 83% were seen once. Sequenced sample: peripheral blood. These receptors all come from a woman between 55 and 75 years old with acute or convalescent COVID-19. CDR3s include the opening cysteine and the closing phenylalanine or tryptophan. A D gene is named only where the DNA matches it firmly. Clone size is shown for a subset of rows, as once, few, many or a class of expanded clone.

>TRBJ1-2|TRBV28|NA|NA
CASNSAGEGNYGYTF
TGTGCCAGCAACAGCGCAGGGGAAGGAAACTATGGCTACACCTTC
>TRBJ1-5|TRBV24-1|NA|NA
CATSRAGNQPQHF
TGTGCCACTTCGAGGGCGGGCAATCAGCCCCAGCATTTT
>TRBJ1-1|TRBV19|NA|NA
CASSIRGEFGGNTEAFF
TGTGCCAGTAGTATTCGCGGGGAATTCGGGGGGAACACTGAAGCTTTCTTT
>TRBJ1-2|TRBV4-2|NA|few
CASSQLSGDYGYGYTF
TGTGCCAGCAGTCAACTATCGGGAGATTATGGCTATGGCTACACCTTC
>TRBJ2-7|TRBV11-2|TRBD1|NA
CASSKGQGGHEQYF
TGTGCCAGCAGCAAAGGACAGGGGGGCCACGAGCAGTACTTC
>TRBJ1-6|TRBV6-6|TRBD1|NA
CASSFGQGIGSPLHF
TGTGCCAGCAGTTTCGGACAGGGGATAGGTTCACCCCTCCACTTT
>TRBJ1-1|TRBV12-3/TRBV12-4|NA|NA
CASSPTGYTEAFF
TGTGCCAGCAGTCCGACAGGTTACACTGAAGCTTTCTTT
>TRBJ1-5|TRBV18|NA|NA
CASSVEGSNQPQHF
TGTGCCAGCTCCGTTGAGGGTAGCAATCAGCCCCAGCATTTT
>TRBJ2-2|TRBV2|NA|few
CASSEGLGSTGELFF
TGTGCCAGCAGTGAGGGATTGGGGAGCACCGGGGAGCTGTTTTTT
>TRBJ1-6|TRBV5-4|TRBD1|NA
CASSWTGNSPLHF
TGTGCCAGCAGCTGGACAGGAAATTCACCCCTCCACTTT
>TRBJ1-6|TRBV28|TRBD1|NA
CASSPGTGTWSPLHF
TGTGCCAGCAGCCCCGGGACAGGGACGTGGTCACCCCTCCACTTT
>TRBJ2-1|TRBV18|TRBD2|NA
CASSPLAGHNEQFF
TGTGCCAGCTCACCACTAGCGGGGCACAATGAGCAGTTCTTC
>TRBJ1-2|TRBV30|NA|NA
CAWSVHGRTHNYGYTF
TGTGCCTGGAGTGTACATGGGAGGACTCATAACTATGGCTACACCTTC
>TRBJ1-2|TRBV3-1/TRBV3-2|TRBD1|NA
CASSQGFPYRGGGYTF
TGTGCCAGCAGCCAAGGTTTTCCGTACAGGGGAGGAGGCTACACCTTC
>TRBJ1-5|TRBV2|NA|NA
CASSDWPGRNQPQHF
TGTGCCAGCAGTGACTGGCCGGGGAGAAATCAGCCCCAGCATTTT
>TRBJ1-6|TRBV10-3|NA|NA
CAISESSRGISYNSPLHF
TGTGCCATCAGTGAGTCGTCCCGGGGGATTTCTTATAATTCACCCCTCCACTTT
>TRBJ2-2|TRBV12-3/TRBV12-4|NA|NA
CAEGYLSGELFF
TGTGCAGAGGGTTATCTATCCGGGGAGCTGTTTTTT
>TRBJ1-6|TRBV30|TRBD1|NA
CAWSVAGTGTLHF
TGTGCCTGGAGTGTGGCGGGGACAGGGACCCTCCACTTT
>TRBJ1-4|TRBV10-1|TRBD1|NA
CASSAGTGREKLFF
TGCGCCAGCAGTGCCGGGACAGGGCGCGAAAAACTGTTTTTT
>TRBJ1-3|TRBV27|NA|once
CASSSRPDGGYSGNTIYF
TGTGCCAGCAGTTCAAGGCCCGACGGGGGATACTCTGGAAACACCATATATTTT
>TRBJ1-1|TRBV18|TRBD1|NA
CASSQGAHTEAFF
TGTGCCAGCTCACAGGGGGCCCACACTGAAGCTTTCTTT
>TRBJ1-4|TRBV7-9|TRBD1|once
CASSLRDRGEKLFF
TGTGCCAGCAGCTTACGAGACAGGGGTGAAAAACTGTTTTTT
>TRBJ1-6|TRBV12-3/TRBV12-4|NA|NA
CASSLNRDSPLHF
TGTGCCAGCAGTTTAAACAGAGATTCACCCCTCCACTTT
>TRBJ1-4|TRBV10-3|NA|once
CAISDSGGGEKLFF
TGTGCCATCAGTGACTCGGGGGGCGGTGAAAAACTGTTTTTT
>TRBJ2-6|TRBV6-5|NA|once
CASSFGGRANVLTF
TGTGCCAGCAGCTTTGGAGGTAGGGCCAACGTCCTGACTTTC
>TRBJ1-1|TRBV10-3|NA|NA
CATSSMVNTEAFF
TGTGCCACCTCGAGTATGGTGAACACTGAAGCTTTCTTT
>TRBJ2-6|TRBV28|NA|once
CATSSGANVLTF
TGTGCCACCTCTTCTGGGGCCAACGTCCTGACTTTC
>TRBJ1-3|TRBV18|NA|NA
CASSPPLGAAGNTIYF
TGTGCCAGCTCACCACCGTTGGGTGCGGCCGGAAACACCATATATTTT
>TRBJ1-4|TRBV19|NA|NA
CASSIRGARGPTNEKLFF
TGTGCCAGTAGTATCCGGGGGGCGCGGGGCCCAACTAATGAAAAACTGTTTTTT
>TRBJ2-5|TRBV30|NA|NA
CAWSTVRETQYF
TGTGCCTGGAGTACGGTGAGGGAGACCCAGTACTTC
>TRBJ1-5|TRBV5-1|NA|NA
CASSPSEGRQPQHF
TGCGCCAGCAGCCCGTCGGAGGGAAGGCAGCCCCAGCATTTT
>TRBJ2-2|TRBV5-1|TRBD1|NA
CASSWTGQGSTGELFF
TGCGCCAGCAGCTGGACTGGACAGGGGAGCACCGGGGAGCTGTTTTTT
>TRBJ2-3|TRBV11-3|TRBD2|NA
CASSLGALAAGTDTQYF
TGTGCCAGCAGCTTAGGGGCTCTAGCGGCGGGCACAGATACGCAGTATTTT
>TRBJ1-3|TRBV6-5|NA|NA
CASFLTGSGNTIYF
TGTGCCAGTTTTTTAACAGGGTCCGGAAACACCATATATTTT
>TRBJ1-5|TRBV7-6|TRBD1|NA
CASSPDRLSNQPQHF
TGTGCCAGCAGCCCGGACAGGTTATCTAATCAGCCCCAGCATTTT
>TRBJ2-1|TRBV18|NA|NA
CASSPTSYNEQFF
TGTGCCAGCTCACCGACAAGCTACAATGAGCAGTTCTTC
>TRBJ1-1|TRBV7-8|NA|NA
CASSPQGSKTEAFF
TGTGCCAGCAGCCCACAGGGTTCGAAGACTGAAGCTTTCTTT
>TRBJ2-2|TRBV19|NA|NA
CASSPTTGSGELFF
TGTGCCAGTAGCCCAACCACAGGGTCGGGGGAGCTGTTTTTT
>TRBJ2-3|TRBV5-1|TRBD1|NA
CASSSGTGSTDTQYF
TGCGCCAGCAGCTCCGGGACAGGGTCCACAGATACGCAGTATTTT
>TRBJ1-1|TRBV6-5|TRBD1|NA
CASRTDRVNTEAFF
TGTGCCAGCAGAACAGACAGGGTGAACACTGAAGCTTTCTTT
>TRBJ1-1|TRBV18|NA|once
CASSAPTENTEAFF
TGTGCCAGCTCAGCCCCGACAGAGAACACTGAAGCTTTCTTT
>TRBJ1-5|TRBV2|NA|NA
CASSSSRGRGNQPQHF
TGTGCCAGCAGCTCCTCCAGGGGACGGGGCAATCAGCCCCAGCATTTT
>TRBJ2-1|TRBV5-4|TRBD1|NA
CASSLTGQGREQFF
TGTGCCAGCAGCCTTACGGGACAGGGGAGGGAGCAGTTCTTC
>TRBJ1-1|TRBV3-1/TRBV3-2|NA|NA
CASSPSDRNTEAFF
TGTGCCAGCAGCCCCTCTGACAGGAACACTGAAGCTTTCTTT
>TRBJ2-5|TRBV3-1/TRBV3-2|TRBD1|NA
CASSQGGQGARFEETQYF
TGTGCCAGCAGCCAAGGTGGACAGGGGGCAAGATTTGAAGAGACCCAGTACTTC
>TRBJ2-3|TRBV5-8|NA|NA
CASSAGGRGRLDTQYF
TGTGCCAGCAGCGCTGGTGGCAGGGGAAGACTGGATACGCAGTATTTT
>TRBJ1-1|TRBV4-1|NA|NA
CASSQGRGSEAFF
TGCGCCAGCAGCCAAGGGAGGGGATCCGAAGCTTTCTTT
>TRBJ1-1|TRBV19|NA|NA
CASSILGSDTEAFF
TGTGCCAGTAGTATCCTGGGCAGTGACACTGAAGCTTTCTTT
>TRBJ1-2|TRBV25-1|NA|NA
CASSVREGPNYGYTF
TGTGCCAGCAGCGTCCGGGAGGGTCCTAACTATGGCTACACCTTC
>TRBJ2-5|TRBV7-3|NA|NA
CASSLGGVRKTQYF
TGTGCCAGCAGCTTAGGCGGGGTACGGAAGACCCAGTACTTC
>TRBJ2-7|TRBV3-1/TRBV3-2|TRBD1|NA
CASSQWAGGGYEQYF
TGTGCCAGCAGCCAATGGGCAGGGGGTGGATACGAGCAGTACTTC